A single TCR beta chain is shown here with its context. Its antigen is not known. Measured with immunoSEQ multiplex PCR; TCRdb has only the in-frame clones, and not every one. Of around 25,000 clones listed, roughly 71% are singletons. V shed 2 bases and J shed 7 bases, with 10 bases lying between them. From germline, CDR1 is SGHDT and CDR2 YYEEEE. The length of the CDR3 is 13 residues. The data originate from a study of T cell clonotyping in hematopoietic cell transplantation. Study-level points and caveats: At the given depth, recipient repertoires were over 95% de novo clonotypes.

Indicated time point: recipient sample about 28 days before transplant, after cytoreduction. Samples: about 28 days before transplant, then days 30, 100 and 180 after. V gene TRBV5-6 combines with J gene TRBJ2-1, with D possibly TRBD2 on 6 matching bases. This receptor was identified in a man aged 50 to 60 with myelodysplastic syndrome. Some clones in this sample may be carry-over from other donors' samples. The sample consisted of peripheral blood mononuclear cells, taken before stem cell transplant. CDR3 sequence (DNA): TGTGCCAGCAGCTTCGGGAGAGGGAATGAGCAGTTCTTC. Amino acids: CASSFGRGNEQFF. Together with reference TRBV5-6 and TRBJ2-1, the CDR3 gives the full variable domain: DAGVTQSPTHLIKTRGQQVTLRCSPKSGHDTVSWYQQALGQGPQFIFQYYEEEERQRGNFPDRFSGHQFPNYSSELNVNALLLGDSALYLCASSFGRGNEQFFGPGTRLTVL.